These 6 T cell receptor beta chains share one sample of origin, sequenced in a study of cytomegalovirus exposure and HLA in healthy donors. 60 Vbeta and 13 Jbeta primers were used in PCR. Some clones are missing from TCRdb's copy, which holds only in-frame ones; the method was immunoSEQ multiplex PCR. The sample shows 150,000 to 200,000 clones, under 9.5% of them seen only once. The material sequenced was PBMCs. These receptors originate from a woman aged 25 to 39 in good health and CMV-seropositive.

This clone was observed a handful of times. In DNA, the CDR3 is TGTGCCAGCATCTGGCCCGATACGCAGTATTTT. The encoded protein is CASIWPDTQYF. This chain links TRBV2 with TRBJ2-3; D remains ambiguous. Deletions cut 7 bases from V and 6 bases from J, with 8 bases between. The CDR3 runs to 11 residues. The germline V gene has CDR1 SNHLY and CDR2 FYNNEI.

This chain connects TRBV6-6 to TRBJ1-3, with D perhaps matching TRBD1 (6 bases). V lost 0 bases to trimming and J lost 7 bases, with 16 bases between them. Germline V gene lookup returns CDR1 MNHNY and CDR2 SVGAGI (reference sequence). CDR3 length: 16 residues. The CDR3 bases are TGTGCCAGCAGTTACTCATCGGGGGGCGATCGGAACACCATATATTTT. Translated: CASSYSSGGDRNTIYF.

In this sample, this clone turned up a few times. The chain couples TRBV6-1 to TRBJ2-5; 9 bases are shared with TRBD2. V shed 1 base and J 5 bases; nucleotides not matched to a gene: 2. This CDR3 has 14 amino acids. Germline assignment: CDR1 MNHNS and CDR2 SASEGT. The CDR3 nucleotides are TGTGCCAGCAGTGAAGGGGCGGGAGGGGAGACCCAGTACTTC. Translating it yields CASSEGAGGETQYF.

The CDR3 DNA is TGTGCCAGCAGCTTTGTTGGCGGGACAGATACGCAGTATTTT. It specifies CASSFVGGTDTQYF. V is TRBV7-8 and J is TRBJ2-3, with TRBD2 as a possible D gene (5 bases). Germline CDR1 is SGHVS and CDR2 is FQNEAQ. There are 14 residues in the CDR3. V was cut by 3 bases and J by 3 bases, with 10 bases left in between. The full variable domain, in which reference TRBV7-8 and TRBJ2-3 provide the parts outside the CDR3, is GAGVSQSPRYKVAKRGQDVALRCDPISGHVSLFWYQQALGQGPEFLTYFQNEAQLDKSGLPSDRFFAERPEGSVSTLKIQRTQQEDSAVYLCASSFVGGTDTQYFGPGTRLTVL.

This clone came up a few times. The chain links TRBV5-1 to TRBJ2-5, with TRBD1 matching over 7 bases. Losses at the gene ends were 2 bases for V and 4 bases for J; bases not matched to a gene: 2. The CDR3 extends over 13 amino acids. CDR1 is SGHRS, CDR2 YFSETQ, per germline. In DNA, the CDR3 is TGCGCCAGCAGCTTAACAGGGGCAGAGACCCAGTACTTC. Amino acids: CASSLTGAETQYF.

The rearrangement joins TRBV7-9 to TRBJ2-3; 7 bases fit TRBD1. V shed 0 bases and J 1 base; nucleotides not matched to a gene: 4. The germline CDR1 and CDR2 sequences are SEHNR and FQNEAQ (reference sequence). The CDR3 covers 16 residues. CDR3 region: CASSLAVDRRTDTQYF. CDR3 DNA: TGTGCCAGCAGCTTAGCGGTGGACAGGCGCACAGATACGCAGTATTTT.